This paragraph reports one T cell receptor (beta chain). The target antigen is unknown. These data come from a study of cytomegalovirus exposure and HLA in healthy donors. Study findings and constraints: The classifier was said to identify cytomegalovirus status with high specificity and sensitivity.

Per the germline V gene, CDR1 is GTSNPN and CDR2 is SVGIG (reference sequence). Trimming pared 0 bases from V and 6 bases from J, leaving 12 bases between. The CDR3 has 13 residues. Produced via immunoSEQ multiplex PCR; TCRdb's table is partial and in-frame only. The sample contains a few hundred thousand clones, 65% to 90% of which appear only once. Donors came from a validation cohort of over a hundred subjects, distinct from the first 666-subject cohort. The receptor's source is a woman under 30 in good health and CMV-seronegative. The sample was PBMCs. This chain joins TRBV30 and TRBJ2-7; D is ambiguous. CDR3 sequence (DNA): TGTGCCTGGAGTGTACGAGCGACCGTCGAGCAGTACTTC. Its protein product is CAWSVRATVEQYF.